This T cell receptor (beta chain) was recovered during a study of memory CD4+ T cells and cytomegalovirus serostatus. The sort gate was single viable CD3+CD4+CD8-CD45RO+ cells for memory CD4+ T cells. In the source study's methods: Out-of-frame sequences were removed, leaving 2 million to 2.5 million distinct TCRbeta sequences. This table comes from immunoSEQ multiplex PCR, and its TCRdb copy is limited to in-frame clones, with some not included. V, J and clone size reflect that table, while D and trimming were determined from the DNA. The sample carries about 61,000 clones, around 83% recorded once. Trimming at V came to 1 base and at J to 7 bases, leaving 6 bases not matched to a gene. Germline CDR1 reads LNHNV; CDR2 reads YYDKDF (reference sequence). The CDR3 extends over 15 amino acids.

V is TRBV15 and J is TRBJ1-4, with TRBD1 matching over 7 bases. The sample taken for sequencing was memory CD4+ T cells from blood. The clonotype comes from an adult in good health and CMV-seronegative. CDR3: CATSRGKGASEKLFF. The CDR3 region has the DNA TGTGCCACCAGCAGAGGGAAGGGGGCGTCTGAAAAACTGTTTTTT.